This T cell receptor (beta chain) was documented in a study of monozygotic twins with inflammatory bowel disease (dated by TCRdb to between 2018 and 2021). In the study overall: The complete study included roughly 30 monozygotic twin pairs: 19 IBD-discordant Danish pairs and nine German pairs, of which four were IBD-concordant and five were IBD-discordant. Disease-associated traits were sought mainly through comparisons between IBD patients and their genetically identical healthy co-twins within discordant pairs. Each individual had, on average, about 151 000 unique TCRalpha sequences and 181 000 unique TCRbeta sequences available for analysis. The paper's findings and limits, for the study overall: A decrease in TCRbeta repertoire diversity, as measured by inverse Simpson index, was observed in IBD patients compared with their healthy co-twins. Repertoire similarity did not differ between concordant and discordant twins, which could be due to limited statistical power. Background noise and inter-individual variability may have been introduced into the repertoires by the differing immunosuppressive treatments among patients. The results gave no support for a single strong signal or clonotype linked to IBD. IBD patients shared fewer clonotypes with other individuals than healthy twins did, most markedly in patients showing signs of disease activity. Distinction between different T cell subtypes could not be achieved in the analysis.

Receptor libraries were prepared by 5' RACE. Preparation of each TCR library used 3,000 to 3,500 ng of total RNA. cDNA was synthesized with SMARTScribe reverse transcriptase in eight separate reactions per sample. During cDNA synthesis, template switching introduced unique molecular identifiers that contained a 6-nucleotide sample barcode. TCRalpha and TCRbeta cDNA was amplified in two nested PCRs of around 15 and 10 cycles, and bead purification was carried out after each PCR. Before amplification, cDNA was treated with uracil DNA-glycosylase and purified using the QIAquick PCR purification kit. The second PCR was the step at which Illumina TruSeq-compatible adapters and sample-specific barcodes were added. TapeStation and Qubit were used to check library quality and concentration, and around 5.2 ng of each library went into the pool. The pooled libraries were sequenced with 2 x 100 bp reads and custom sequencing primers on an Illumina HiSeq2500 single-index Rapid Run. The authors' pipeline ran thus. UMI-based consensus assembly with MiGEC version 1.2.6 was used to correct PCR and sequencing errors. V(D)J alignment, clonotype assembly and CDR3 extraction were performed with MiXCR version 2.1.1. To normalise gene usage, clonotype sharing and MAIT/NKT TCR abundance, the analysis used the top 1000, 10 000 and 20 000 clonotypes per sample. After downsampling to 27 000 UMIs, diversity was calculated as the inverse Simpson index using the vegan R package. Paired Mann-Whitney U tests were applied to discordant twin pairs, with Benjamini-Hochberg correction for multiple testing. After the reads were reprocessed by TCRdb, one entry was made per CDR3 protein sequence, with no DNA. The V and J calls, along with clone size, are taken from TCRdb and not from the paper's own processing. In this sample's table one finds more than 350,000 distinct CDR3 sequences. The top ten clonotypes cover 2.4% of the sample.

On this clonotype itself: What antigen it recognizes has not been identified.

According to the germline V gene, CDR1 reads MDHEN and CDR2 reads SYDVKM. The CDR3 goes from the cysteine to the phenylalanine over 15 residues. The protein alone is recorded here. From each donor, an approximately 2.5 ml peripheral blood sample was collected into PAXgene tubes and kept at -80 degrees C. Without T cell sorting, total RNA was isolated from whole blood using the PAXgene blood miRNA kit on an automated QIAcube. Deep TCRalpha and TCRbeta repertoire profiling with unique molecular barcoding was performed on peripheral blood of monozygotic twin pairs concordant or discordant for inflammatory bowel disease. Smoking habits were recorded for all twin pairs, and each individual was classified as a current, former or never smoker.

The rearranged segments are TRBV28 and TRBJ1-5; lacking DNA, the TRBD1 call made by TCRdb goes unchecked. The sequencing input was blood. This TCR came from a human donor with ulcerative colitis or Crohn's disease, or a healthy co-twin of an affected twin (not recorded which). The CDR3 region reads CASSTLGQGTQPQHF.